The clone carrying this T cell receptor beta chain was recorded only once. Its target is not known. The data stem from a study of shared clonotypes between healthy human individuals. As for the study in general: For every donor, three CD4 naive, three CD4 memory, two CD8 naive and one CD8 memory plates were used. Study-wide results and caveats: The study sampled only blood, and tissue repertoires likely differ.

The CDR3 spans 14 residues. J was trimmed by 7 bases and V by 5 bases; bases with no gene match: 9. The germline CDR1 and CDR2 sequences are SGHTA and FQGTGA. Profiling relied on immunoSEQ multiplex PCR, and the TCRdb table lists in-frame clones only, not all of them. The sample holds about 1 million clones; about 77% are singletons and the top ten take approximately 1.5%. This rearrangement joins TRBV7-3 to TRBJ2-3, with 7 bases matching TRBD1. The sample taken for sequencing was memory CD4+ T cells sorted from blood. Subset described: CD45RA-negative fraction. The TCR sequence derives from a man between 18 and 29 years old in good health. In nucleotides, the CDR3 is TGTGCCAGCAGCGCAAGCCGGGACAGCAATACGCAGTATTTT. This sequence encodes CASSASRDSNTQYF.